This record concerns one T cell receptor beta chain sequence. The antigen remains undetermined. The data belong to a study of beta chain features in type 1 diabetes. Study results and limitations: Researchers reported that naive, central memory and Treg TCRB repertoires appeared more similar in patients than in healthy donors.

It was via CD45RO/CCR7/CD25/CD127/CD95/CD27 that CD4+ naive, central memory, regulatory and stem cell-like memory cells were sorted. Sequenced material consisted of expressed TCRB transcripts (all of the isolated RNA was reverse transcribed). The average read count of naive, central memory and regulatory T cell samples was about 3.3 million. TCRdb's copy holds only in-frame clones and misses some; the assay was immunoSEQ multiplex PCR. The table lists just over 450,000 clones, approximately 30% of them singletons, with about 0.065% in the top ten. V dropped 1 base and J dropped 1; count of bases not matched to a gene: 4. Per the germline V gene, CDR1 is MDHEN and CDR2 is SYDVKM. The CDR3 is made up of 15 amino acids.

The receptor was derived from a man between 18 and 29 years old in good health. Sample: naive CD4+ T cells from blood. J is TRBJ2-7 and V is TRBV28, with 7 positions matching TRBD1. DNA of the CDR3: TGTGCCAGCAGTTTATCGACAGGGATTTCCTACGAGCAGTACTTC. As protein: CASSLSTGISYEQYF.